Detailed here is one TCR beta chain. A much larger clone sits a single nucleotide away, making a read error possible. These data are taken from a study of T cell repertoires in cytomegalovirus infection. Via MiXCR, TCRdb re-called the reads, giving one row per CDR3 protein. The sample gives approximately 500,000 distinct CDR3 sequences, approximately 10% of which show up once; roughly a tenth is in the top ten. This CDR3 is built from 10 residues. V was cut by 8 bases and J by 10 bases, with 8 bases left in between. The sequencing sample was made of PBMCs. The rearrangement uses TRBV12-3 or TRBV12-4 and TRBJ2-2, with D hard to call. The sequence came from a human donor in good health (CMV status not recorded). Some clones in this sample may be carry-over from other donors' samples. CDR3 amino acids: CASEDEELFF. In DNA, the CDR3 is TGTGCCAGCGAAGACGAGGAGCTGTTTTTT.